This passage covers 28 T cell receptor beta chains from one sample sequenced in a study of cytomegalovirus exposure and HLA in healthy donors. Use of 60 Vbeta and 13 Jbeta primers characterized the PCR. Some clones are missing from TCRdb's copy, which holds only in-frame ones; the method was immunoSEQ multiplex PCR. The sample comprises tens of thousands of clones, around 67% of which are singletons, and around 7% rests with the top ten. The sample consisted of PBMCs. The receptors stem from a woman aged 45-60 years in good health and CMV-seropositive.

V gene TRBV5-5 combines with J gene TRBJ2-2; 9 positions agree with TRBD1. There are 15 residues in the CDR3. Unmatched junction bases numbered 4, after V lost 3 bases and J lost 4 bases. Germline loops: CDR1 SGHKS, CDR2 YYEKEE (reference sequence). CDR3 region: CASSSQGAPTGELFF. CDR3 nucleotide sequence: TGTGCCAGCAGCTCACAGGGGGCGCCCACCGGGGAGCTGTTTTTT.

The rearrangement links TRBV6-1 to TRBJ1-6, with D possibly being TRBD1 (6 bases). CDR1 and CDR2 (germline): MNHNS, SASEGT. Deletions cut 7 bases from V and 6 bases from J, with 16 bases between. This CDR3 has 15 residues. The CDR3 spells CASTDGSRGNSPLHF. For the CDR3, the DNA is TGTGCCAGCACCGATGGAAGCAGGGGTAATTCACCCCTCCACTTT.

This chain uses TRBV11-3 with TRBJ1-2, with D unclear. Germline CDR1 reads SGHNT; CDR2 reads YENEEA. Trimming left V 5 bases short and J 8 bases short, with 12 bases between. The CDR3 has 12 residues. The CDR3 sequence: CASSRLRWGYTF. In nucleotides, the CDR3 is TGTGCCAGCAGCCGCCTACGTTGGGGCTACACCTTC.

This clone was recorded a few times. The junction does not match germline at one end; this may be a read error. The V and J genes are TRBV7-9 and TRBJ1-1, with 9 nucleotides matching TRBD1. Germline V gene data show CDR1 as SEHNR and CDR2 as FQNEAQ (reference sequence). CDR3 length: 12 amino acids. The CDR3, as DNA: TGTTCCAGCAGCTTGGGACAGGGTGGGGCTTTCTTT. It yields the protein CSSSLGQGGAFF.

The CDR3 protein is CASSPNLAGVGDNEQFF. CDR3 coding DNA: TGCGCCAGCAGCCCGAACCTAGCGGGGGTCGGGGACAATGAGCAGTTCTTC. The V call is TRBV5-1, the J call TRBJ2-1; 10 nucleotides match TRBD2. Germline lookup yields CDR1 SGHRS and CDR2 YFSETQ. Trimming at V came to 4 bases and at J to 5 bases, leaving 12 bases not matched to a gene. The CDR3 sequence is 17 residues long.

This chain uses TRBV19 with TRBJ2-5; D perhaps matches TRBD2 (6 bases). This CDR3 has 14 residues. CDR1 is LNHDA and CDR2 is SQIVND in the germline V gene (reference sequence). Trimming cost V 7 bases and J 1 base, with 13 bases left between them. The CDR3 coding sequence is TGTGCCAGTAAGCGCCGGGGGACCCAAGAGACCCAGTACTTC. Its protein is CASKRRGTQETQYF.

The J gene is TRBJ1-1, the V gene TRBV6-6; no clear D. V lost 6 bases and J lost 3, with 14 bases in between. The CDR3 is 14 residues long. Germline lookup yields CDR1 MNHNY and CDR2 SVGAGI (reference sequence). The CDR3 coding sequence is TGTGCCAGCAGCCAAGGATCAGCGGACACTGAAGCTTTCTTT. This gives the protein CASSQGSADTEAFF.

The gene calls are TRBV28 and TRBJ1-5; a weak D match, TRBD1 (5 bases). V lost 6 bases to trimming and J lost 4 bases, with 13 bases between them. This CDR3 contains 14 residues. Germline CDR1 reads MDHEN; CDR2 reads SYDVKM. The DNA for the CDR3 is TGTGCCAGCAGCAGGGATCTTCCAAATCAGCCCCAGCATTTT. Translating gives CASSRDLPNQPQHF. The full variable domain, with the rest looked up from reference TRBV28 and TRBJ1-5, is DVKVTQSSRYLVKRTGEKVFLECVQDMDHENMFWYRQDPGLGLRLIYFSYDVKMKEKGDIPEGYSVSREKKERFSLILESASTNQTSMYLCASSRDLPNQPQHFGDGTRLSIL.

The rearrangement joins TRBV7-8 to TRBJ1-5; perhaps TRBD1 as D (5 bases). The CDR3 totals 13 residues. Germline lookup yields CDR1 SGHVS and CDR2 FQNEAQ. V was clipped by 1 base and J by 6 bases, with 7 bases between them. In DNA form, the CDR3 reads TGTGCCAGCAGCTTAGGGAGGGGTCAGCCCCAGCATTTT. Protein sequence: CASSLGRGQPQHF.

The V call is TRBV5-1, the J call TRBJ2-1; 9 bases are a match to TRBD1. The CDR3 consists of 16 residues. V shed 3 bases, J shed 4 bases, and the junction held 8 bases outside the gene matches. The germline V gene has CDR1 SGHRS and CDR2 YFSETQ. The CDR3 region is CASSSTRDRAYNEQFF. The DNA for the CDR3 is TGCGCCAGCAGCTCTACTCGGGACAGGGCGTACAATGAGCAGTTCTTC.

The chain recombines TRBV6-5 with TRBJ1-2; a weak D match, TRBD1 (5 bases). V shed 8 bases and J shed 5 bases, with 21 bases lying between them. There are 15 residues in the CDR3. Germline V CDR1 and CDR2: MNHEY, SVGAGI. CDR3 sequence: CASLLTDQSYYGYTF. DNA for the CDR3: TGTGCCAGCCTACTGACAGACCAAAGTTATTATGGCTACACCTTC.

A single count supports this clone. The V and J genes are TRBV28 and TRBJ2-2; TRBD2 is a possible D gene (5 bases). V lost 10 bases, J lost 6 bases, and 15 bases lay in between. Germline-derived CDR1 and CDR2 are MDHEN and SYDVKM. This CDR3 is built from 13 residues. CDR3 amino acids: CATPTAGSGELFF. The CDR3 DNA follows: TGTGCCACCCCGACCGCGGGTTCCGGGGAGCTGTTTTTT.

The rearrangement uses TRBV5-6 and TRBJ1-1, with D possibly matching TRBD1 (5 bases). Trimming took off 0 bases at V and 1 base at J, with 7 bases between the two ends. Germline V CDR1 and CDR2: SGHDT, YYEEEE. CDR3 size: 14 residues. The CDR3 DNA sequence: TGTGCCAGCAGCTTGGGAGACAGGAACACTGAAGCTTTCTTT. Amino acid sequence: CASSLGDRNTEAFF.

The chain recombines TRBV7-9 with TRBJ1-4; D is uncertain. The ends were cut back, 5 bases at V and 2 bases at J, with 15 bases in the middle. Germline V gene lookup returns CDR1 SEHNR and CDR2 FQNEAQ (reference sequence). This CDR3 comprises 16 residues. In DNA, the CDR3 is TGTGCCAGCAGCACCGGTCGTGATCCCACTAATGAAAAACTGTTTTTT. It is translated as CASSTGRDPTNEKLFF.

This clone was counted once. The chain carries TRBV5-1 and TRBJ2-1, with D possibly being TRBD2 (7 bases). Trimming removed 4 bases at V and 8 bases at J, with 13 bases between. Germline values: CDR1 SGHRS, CDR2 YFSETQ. The CDR3 loop spans 13 amino acids. The CDR3 DNA sequence: TGCGCCAGCAGCACGGGGGGCGGCGATGAGCAGTTCTTC. It encodes CASSTGGGDEQFF.

This clone was observed a handful of times. This chain joins TRBV6-1 and TRBJ2-1; 8 positions match TRBD1. Trimming removed 5 bases from V and 4 bases from J; junction bases left unmatched: 4. This CDR3 spans 14 amino acids. The germline V gene encodes CDR1 MNHNS and CDR2 SASEGT. CDR3 protein: CASSSRQGYNEQFF. In DNA, the CDR3 is TGTGCCAGCAGTAGCAGACAGGGGTACAATGAGCAGTTCTTC.

The chain uses TRBV5-6 and TRBJ1-4; 7 positions agree with TRBD1. The CDR3 contains 14 residues. CDR1 SGHDT and CDR2 YYEEEE come from the germline V gene. V lost 2 bases and J lost 11; bases outside the gene matches: 9. The CDR3 bases are TGTGCCAGCAGCTTTGGTGACAGGGCAGAGAAACTGTTTTTT. It specifies CASSFGDRAEKLFF.

This chain connects TRBV5-1 to TRBJ2-7; 13 bases match TRBD2. The CDR3 contains 18 residues. Germline V gene lookup returns CDR1 SGHRS and CDR2 YFSETQ. After removal of 3 bases from V and 0 bases from J, the junction contained 9 bases not matched to a gene. CDR3 sequence (DNA): TGCGCCAGCAGCTCGACTAGCGGGGGGCGATTGAGCTCCTACGAGCAGTACTTC. It translates to CASSSTSGGRLSSYEQYF.

The J gene is TRBJ2-7, the V gene TRBV5-1; D possibly corresponds to TRBD2 (7 bases). The V end was cut by 4 bases, the J end by 3 bases, with 23 bases between. The CDR3 length is 17 residues. Germline assignment: CDR1 SGHRS and CDR2 YFSETQ. The CDR3 DNA sequence: TGCGCCAGCAGCGACCAGGGGAGGTGGACTAGAGTCTACGAGCAGTACGTC. It codes for CASSDQGRWTRVYEQYV.

The CDR3 spells CASTLGATGMVRDSPLHF. As DNA, the CDR3 is TGTGCCAGCACCCTGGGCGCGACAGGGATGGTTAGAGATTCACCCCTCCACTTT. The chain carries TRBV11-2 and TRBJ1-6, with 7 bases identical to TRBD1. This CDR3 is built from 18 residues. V lost 7 bases to trimming and J lost 8 bases; unmatched junction nucleotides: 20. CDR1 is SGHAT, CDR2 FQNNGV, per germline.

This clone was recorded a few times. The chain carries TRBV4-1 and TRBJ2-1; D perhaps matches TRBD1 (6 bases). The CDR3 sequence is 15 residues long. Germline-derived CDR1 and CDR2 are MGHRA and YSYEKL. The V end was cut by 0 bases, the J end by 9 bases, with 15 bases between. DNA of the CDR3: TGCGCCAGCAGCCAAGATTCGCTTTGGGGGCGTGAGCAGTTCTTC. Translation gives CASSQDSLWGREQFF.

The genes are TRBV11-2 and TRBJ1-5; no definite D call. Looked up from germline, CDR1 is SGHAT and CDR2 is FQNNGV. The V end lost 5 bases, the J end lost 3 bases, and 14 bases lay between the germline ends. The CDR3 spans 15 residues. CDR3 coding DNA: TGTGCCAGCAGCACCTCCCCCGGTCCCAATCAGCCCCAGCATTTT. It specifies CASSTSPGPNQPQHF.

The V and J genes are TRBV5-1 and TRBJ2-5; 7 bases align to TRBD2. This CDR3 has 14 amino acids. Per germline, CDR1 SGHRS and CDR2 YFSETQ. With 3 bases clipped from V and 0 bases from J, the junction kept 2 bases outside the gene matches. In DNA form, the CDR3 reads TGCGCCAGCAGCTCCCTAGCGGACCAAGAGACCCAGTACTTC. Translated: CASSSLADQETQYF.

This rearrangement joins TRBV5-6 to TRBJ1-2; 7 bases agree with TRBD1. Germline trimming cut 4 bases from V and 4 bases from J; bases unmatched to any gene: 10. CDR1 and CDR2 from the germline V gene are SGHDT and YYEEEE. The CDR3 totals 15 residues. CDR3 region: CASSARGRGVYGYTF. The DNA for the CDR3 is TGTGCCAGCAGCGCTAGGGGGCGGGGCGTCTATGGCTACACCTTC.

The chain couples TRBV13 to TRBJ2-3; 9 bases line up with TRBD2. The CDR3 sequence is 14 residues long. The V gene's germline CDR1 is PRHDT and CDR2 FYEKMQ (reference sequence). With 2 bases clipped from V and 10 bases from J, the junction kept 7 bases outside the gene matches. The CDR3 DNA reads TGTGCCAGCAGCTTAAAGTCGCGGGGGGGATCGCAGTATTTT. It translates to CASSLKSRGGSQYF.

This clone was seen only a few times. The V call is TRBV10-3, the J call TRBJ2-2; 10 bases map to TRBD1. The germline V gene has CDR1 ENHRY and CDR2 SYGVKD. Unmatched junction bases numbered 6, after V lost 5 bases and J lost 6 bases. This CDR3 comprises 15 residues. This chain's CDR3 is CAISRQGARSGELFF. The CDR3 DNA reads TGTGCCATCAGTCGACAGGGGGCGCGATCCGGGGAGCTGTTTTTT.

The chain combines TRBV6-1 with TRBJ2-7; D is possibly TRBD2 (5 bases). Between the trimmed V and J ends, which lost 4 bases and 2 bases, there was a span of 12 bases. CDR3 length equals 14 residues. Germline-derived CDR1 and CDR2 are MNHNS and SASEGT. The CDR3 is CASSAVGSPYEQYF. CDR3 coding DNA: TGTGCCAGCAGTGCCGTTGGGAGCCCCTACGAGCAGTACTTC.

This clone appeared a few times. The V and J genes are TRBV5-1 and TRBJ1-1; D remains unclear. The CDR3 runs to 14 residues. Germline V lookup: CDR1 SGHRS, CDR2 YFSETQ. Trimming pared 4 bases from V and 5 bases from J, leaving 15 bases between. CDR3 region: CASSLNVGGTEAFF. CDR3 bases: TGCGCCAGCAGCCTCAACGTAGGAGGTACTGAAGCTTTCTTT.